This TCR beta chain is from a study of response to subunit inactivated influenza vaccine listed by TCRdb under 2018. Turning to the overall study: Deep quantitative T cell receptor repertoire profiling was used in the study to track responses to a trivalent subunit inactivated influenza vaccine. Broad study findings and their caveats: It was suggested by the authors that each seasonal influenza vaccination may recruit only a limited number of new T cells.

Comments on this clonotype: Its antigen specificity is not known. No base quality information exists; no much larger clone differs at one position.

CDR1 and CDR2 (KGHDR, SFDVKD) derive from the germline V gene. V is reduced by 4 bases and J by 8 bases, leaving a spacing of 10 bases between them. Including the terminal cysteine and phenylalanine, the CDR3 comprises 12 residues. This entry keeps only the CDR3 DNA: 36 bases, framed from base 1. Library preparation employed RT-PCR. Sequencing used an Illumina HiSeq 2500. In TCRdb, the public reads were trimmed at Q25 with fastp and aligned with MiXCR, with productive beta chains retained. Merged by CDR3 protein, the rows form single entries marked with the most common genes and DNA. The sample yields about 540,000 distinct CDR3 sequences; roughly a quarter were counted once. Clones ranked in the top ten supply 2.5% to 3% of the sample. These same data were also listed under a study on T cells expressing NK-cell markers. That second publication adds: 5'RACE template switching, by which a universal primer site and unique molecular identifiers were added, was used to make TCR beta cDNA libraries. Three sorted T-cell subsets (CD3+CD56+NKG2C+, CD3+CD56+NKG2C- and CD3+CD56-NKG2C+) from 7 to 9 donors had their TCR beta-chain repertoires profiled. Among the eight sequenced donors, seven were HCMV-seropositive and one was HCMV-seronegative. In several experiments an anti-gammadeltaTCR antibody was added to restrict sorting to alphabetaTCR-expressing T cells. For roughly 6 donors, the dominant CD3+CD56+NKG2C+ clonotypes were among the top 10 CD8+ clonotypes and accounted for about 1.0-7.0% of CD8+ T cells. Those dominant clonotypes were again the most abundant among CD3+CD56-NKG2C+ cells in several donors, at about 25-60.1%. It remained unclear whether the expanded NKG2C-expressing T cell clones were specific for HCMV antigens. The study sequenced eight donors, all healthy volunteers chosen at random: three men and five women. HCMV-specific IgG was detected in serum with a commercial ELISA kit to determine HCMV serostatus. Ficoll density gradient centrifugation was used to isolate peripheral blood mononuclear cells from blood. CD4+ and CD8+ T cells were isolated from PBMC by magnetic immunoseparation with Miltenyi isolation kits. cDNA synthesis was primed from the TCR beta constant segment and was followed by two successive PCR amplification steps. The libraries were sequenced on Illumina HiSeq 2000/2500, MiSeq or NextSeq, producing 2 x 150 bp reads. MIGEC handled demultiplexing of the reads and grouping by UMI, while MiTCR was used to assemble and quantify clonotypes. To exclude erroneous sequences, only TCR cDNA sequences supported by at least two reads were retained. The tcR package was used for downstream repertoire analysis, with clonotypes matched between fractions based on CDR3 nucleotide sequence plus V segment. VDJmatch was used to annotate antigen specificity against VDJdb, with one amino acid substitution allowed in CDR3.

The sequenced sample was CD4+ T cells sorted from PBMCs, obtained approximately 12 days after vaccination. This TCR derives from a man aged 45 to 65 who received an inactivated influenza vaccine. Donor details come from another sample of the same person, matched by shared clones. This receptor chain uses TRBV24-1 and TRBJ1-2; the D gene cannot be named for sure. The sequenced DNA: TGTGCCACCAGTGACAGGACGAGGGGCTACACCTTC. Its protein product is CATSDRTRGYTF.